The present T cell receptor (beta chain) was sequenced within a study of response to subunit inactivated influenza vaccine. TCRdb independently ran MiXCR on the RT-PCR reads; one entry per CDR3 protein. The data hold 600,000 to 850,000 distinct CDR3 sequences, with 12% to 15% observed a single time. V was shortened by 8 bases and J by 4 bases, with 23 bases between the two germline ends. The germline gives CDR1 SGHTA, CDR2 FQGNSA. The CDR3 contains 16 residues. The V gene is TRBV7-2, the J gene TRBJ2-5, with D perhaps being TRBD1 or TRBD2 (5 bases each). The receptor comes from a man aged 45-65 years who received an inactivated influenza vaccine. The source material was PBMCs from blood, sampled 14 to 15 days before vaccination. CDR3 loop: CASQSTGHSGRETQYF. CDR3 nucleotide sequence: TGTGCCAGCCAAAGTACGGGGCATAGTGGGCGAGAGACCCAGTACTTC.